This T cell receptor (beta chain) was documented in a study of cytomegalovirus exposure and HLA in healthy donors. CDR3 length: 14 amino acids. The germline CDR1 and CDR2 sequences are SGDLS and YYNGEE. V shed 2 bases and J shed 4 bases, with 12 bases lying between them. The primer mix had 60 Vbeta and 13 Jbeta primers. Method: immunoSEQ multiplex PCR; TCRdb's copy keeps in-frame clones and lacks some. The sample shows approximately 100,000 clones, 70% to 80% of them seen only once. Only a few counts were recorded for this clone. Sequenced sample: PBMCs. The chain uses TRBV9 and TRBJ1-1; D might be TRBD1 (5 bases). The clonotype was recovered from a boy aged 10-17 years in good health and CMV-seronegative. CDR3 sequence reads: CASSVEGVSTEAFF. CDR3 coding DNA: TGTGCCAGCAGCGTTGAAGGGGTGAGCACTGAAGCTTTCTTT.